The rows below give T cell receptor beta chains drawn from one sample of a study of blood T cell repertoires in COVID-19. Generated by immunoSEQ multiplex PCR, the TCRdb table keeps only in-frame clones and is missing some. The data show about 81,000 clones, about nine tenths seen once. Source material: peripheral blood. Source of these receptors: a woman aged 50 to 65 in a cohort sampled during active COVID-19. Both conserved end residues are part of each CDR3. Fields, in order: J gene, V gene, clone size, D gene, CDR3 DNA, CDR3 protein. D genes are given only for firm matches. Not all rows give a size; the values are once, few, many and, for expanded clones, a class.

>TRBJ2-7|TRBV4-1|-|-
TGCGCCAGCAGAAGCCAGGGGGGACTTAGGTACTTC
CASRSQGGLRYF
>TRBJ2-5|TRBV5-1|-|TRBD1
TGCGCCAGCAGCTCGGACCCAGGGGGCTTCCAAGAGACCCAGTACTTC
CASSSDPGGFQETQYF
>TRBJ1-2|TRBV5-4|-|-
TGTGCCAGCAGCTTGGATGGCAGGGAAGGCTACACCTTC
CASSLDGREGYTF
>TRBJ1-1|TRBV6-5|-|TRBD1
TGTGCCAGCAGTTACTCGCGGGACAGGGTTAGGACTTTCTTT
CASSYSRDRVRTFF
>TRBJ1-1|TRBV7-9|-|-
TGTGCCAGCAGCCTGGAGCAGGGGCGAGGTACTGAAGCTTTCTTT
CASSLEQGRGTEAFF
>TRBJ2-3|TRBV7-2|-|TRBD2
TGTGCCAGCAGCCATAGCGGGGAAGGCAGGGATACGCAGTATTTT
CASSHSGEGRDTQYF
>TRBJ1-1|TRBV3-1/TRBV3-2|-|-
TGTGCCAGCAGCCCCGGGACACACGCTTTCTTT
CASSPGTHAFF
>TRBJ2-1|TRBV29-1|-|-
TGCAGCGTTGTATCAGGCGTTGAGCAGTTCTTC
CSVVSGVEQFF
>TRBJ2-5|TRBV19|-|-
TGTGCCAGTAGCGGACAGCCTGGGGAGACCCAGTACTTC
CASSGQPGETQYF
>TRBJ2-7|TRBV2|few|-
TGTGCCAGCAACAGGGCCTACGAGCAGTACTTC
CASNRAYEQYF
>TRBJ2-7|TRBV27|-|TRBD1
TGTGCCAGCAGTTTATCTCCAGGGGGCTTACCCGAGCAGTACTTC
CASSLSPGGLPEQYF
>TRBJ1-2|TRBV19|-|TRBD1
TGTGCCAGTAGTACAACAGGGGACGGCATCTATGGCTACACCTTC
CASSTTGDGIYGYTF
>TRBJ2-3|TRBV18|-|TRBD2
TGTGCCAGCTCACCCTTGGGTAGCGGGAGCACAGATACGCAGTATTTT
CASSPLGSGSTDTQYF
>TRBJ1-1|TRBV18|-|-
TGTGCCAGCTCACCACTCCAGAACACTGAAGCTTTCTTT
CASSPLQNTEAFF
>TRBJ2-1|TRBV4-1|-|-
TGCGCCAGCAGCCAAACCTGGGGAGACAATGAGCAGTTCTTC
CASSQTWGDNEQFF
>TRBJ1-1|TRBV5-1|-|TRBD1
TGCGCCAGCAGCTGGGGAAATGGACAGGGGAACACTGAAGCTTTCTTT
CASSWGNGQGNTEAFF
>TRBJ2-1|TRBV3-1/TRBV3-2|-|-
TGTGCCAGCAGCCATACAGAACCCTACAATGAGCAGTTCTTC
CASSHTEPYNEQFF
>TRBJ1-5|TRBV6-1|-|-
TGTGCCAGCAGTGAAGCACGGGGTTGGGGCAATCAGCCCCAGCATTTT
CASSEARGWGNQPQHF
>TRBJ2-1|TRBV29-1|once|TRBD2
TGCAGCGTCCCCCCCTCGGGGAGGGCCTACAATGAGCAGTTCTTC
CSVPPSGRAYNEQFF
>TRBJ2-7|TRBV5-1|few|TRBD2
TGCGCCAGCAGGGCCGGGACTAGCTACGAGCAGTACTTC
CASRAGTSYEQYF
>TRBJ2-1|TRBV10-3|-|-
TGTGCCATCAGTCGACAGGTCTACAATGAGCAGTTCTTC
CAISRQVYNEQFF
>TRBJ1-6|TRBV9|-|TRBD1
TGTGCCAGCAGCTCCCCCGACAGGGCGGGTTCACCCCTCCACTTT
CASSSPDRAGSPLHF
>TRBJ1-2|TRBV12-5|-|-
TGTGCTAGTGGTGCCCGACACTCAATTAACTATGGCTACACCTTC
CASGARHSINYGYTF
>TRBJ1-1|TRBV30|-|-
TGTGCCTGGAGAGGTGGGACTCTGAACACTGAAGCTTTCTTT
CAWRGGTLNTEAFF
>TRBJ2-2|TRBV10-2|-|-
TGCGCCAGCAGTGAGGGGGGCAGGAACACCGGGGAGCTGTTTTTT
CASSEGGRNTGELFF
>TRBJ1-1|TRBV3-1/TRBV3-2|-|-
TGTGCCAGCAGCCAAGCTGGAACCGCACGGGGAGCTTTCTTT
CASSQAGTARGAFF
>TRBJ2-5|TRBV15|-|TRBD2
TGTGCCACCAGCAGCGCTAAAGCTAGCGGGGGTAGAGAGACCCAGTACTTC
CATSSAKASGGRETQYF
>TRBJ2-1|TRBV9|-|TRBD2
TGTGCCAGCAGCGTAGTGGGCGGACTAGCCTACAATGAGCAGTTCTTC
CASSVVGGLAYNEQFF
>TRBJ2-7|TRBV11-3|-|-
TGTGCCAGCAGCTTAGTGGTCAGCTCCTACGAGCAGTACTTC
CASSLVVSSYEQYF
>TRBJ2-5|TRBV19|-|TRBD1
TGTGCCAGTAGTATAAACAGGGGGCTCAATGGAGAGACCCAGTACTTC
CASSINRGLNGETQYF
>TRBJ1-3|TRBV2|-|-
TGTGCCAGCAGTGTAGGGGGGGCCTCTGGAAACACCATATATTTT
CASSVGGASGNTIYF
>TRBJ2-1|TRBV7-6|-|TRBD2
TGTGCCAGCAGCCGACTAGCGGGGGCGACCTACAGCAGCGAGCAGTTCTTC
CASSRLAGATYSSEQFF
>TRBJ1-2|TRBV11-2|-|TRBD1
TGTGCCAGCAGCTTAGGGGACAGGGGTGAGGGCTACACCTTC
CASSLGDRGEGYTF
>TRBJ2-7|TRBV18|-|TRBD1
TGTGCCAGCTCCCCCGGGGGTCGGGACAGGGGCGAGCAGTACTTC
CASSPGGRDRGEQYF
>TRBJ1-2|TRBV28|-|TRBD1
TGTGCCAGCTCCCAGGGGGTCGATGGCTACACCTTC
CASSQGVDGYTF
>TRBJ1-2|TRBV27|-|-
TGTGCCAGCAGTTTATCGGGGGCCATTAACTATGGCTACACCTTC
CASSLSGAINYGYTF
>TRBJ2-2|TRBV14|-|-
TGTGCCAGCAGCCTTTCCGGGATCGGGGAGCTGTTTTTT
CASSLSGIGELFF
>TRBJ1-4|TRBV2|-|-
TGTGCCAGCAAGGAGCGGTACCTCGTTGGGGTACGGGAAAAACTGTTTTTT
CASKERYLVGVREKLFF
>TRBJ2-1|TRBV20-1|-|-
TGCAGTGCTAGTGGGGCCAACGCGGGACCCCCAGGGATTGAGCAGTTCTTC
CSASGANAGPPGIEQFF
>TRBJ2-1|TRBV27|many|TRBD2
TGTGCCAGCAGTTTGCTAGCGGGGTGGAACAATGAGCAGTTCTTC
CASSLLAGWNNEQFF
>TRBJ1-5|TRBV28|few|TRBD1
TGTGCCAGCAGTGGGAGACAGGGTAGCAATCAGCCCCAGCATTTT
CASSGRQGSNQPQHF
>TRBJ2-7|TRBV18|-|TRBD1
TGTGCCAGCTCCCCCGGGACAGGTCGATCCGAGCAGTACTTC
CASSPGTGRSEQYF
>TRBJ2-3|TRBV25-1|-|-
TGTGCCAGCAGAAAGGACTCGAAGGACACAGATACGCAGTATTTT
CASRKDSKDTDTQYF
>TRBJ2-5|TRBV5-6|-|-
TGTGCCAGCAGCTTGGTACAGCGGCTAGAGACCCAGTACTTC
CASSLVQRLETQYF
>TRBJ1-2|TRBV28|-|-
TGTGCCAGCAGTTTGTGGCAGAACTATGGCTACACCTTC
CASSLWQNYGYTF
>TRBJ2-3|TRBV10-1|-|TRBD2
TGCGCCAGCAGCCGGACTAGCGGGAGTTATACGCAGTATTTT
CASSRTSGSYTQYF
>TRBJ2-1|TRBV7-6|-|TRBD2
TGTGCCAGCAGCTCGAGCGGGAGGGCCTTGGATGAGCAGTTCTTC
CASSSSGRALDEQFF
>TRBJ2-5|TRBV3-1/TRBV3-2|-|TRBD2
TGTGCCAGCAGCCCCCGACTAGCAGGAGAGACCCAGTACTTC
CASSPRLAGETQYF
>TRBJ2-7|TRBV5-1|-|TRBD1
TGCGCCAGCAGGCGGACAGGGGGGTACGAGCAGTACTTC
CASRRTGGYEQYF